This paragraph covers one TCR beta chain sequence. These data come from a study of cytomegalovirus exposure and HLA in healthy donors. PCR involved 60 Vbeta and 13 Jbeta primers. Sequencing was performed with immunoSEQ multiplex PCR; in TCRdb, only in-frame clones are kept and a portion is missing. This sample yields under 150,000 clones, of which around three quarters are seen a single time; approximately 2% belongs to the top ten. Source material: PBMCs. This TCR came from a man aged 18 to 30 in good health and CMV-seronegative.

Written as DNA, the CDR3 is TGTGCCAGCAGTTTATGGAAAACTACCAGGGGGATGGAGCAGTACTTC. It codes for CASSLWKTTRGMEQYF. The chain is built from TRBV28 and TRBJ2-7; 7 positions match TRBD1. Trimming removed 0 bases from V and 7 bases from J; junction bases left unmatched: 12. The germline V gene encodes CDR1 MDHEN and CDR2 SYDVKM. CDR3 length: 16 residues.